This T cell receptor beta chain was captured by sequencing in a study of T cells in Graves' hyperthyroidism and ophthalmopathy. The authors obtained PBMCs from more than 8 ml of fresh peripheral blood. Using RNA transcripts as the source, TCR beta CDR3 regions were amplified. The HTBI primer set drove a first-round RT-PCR of the TCR CDR3. One entry per CDR3 protein results from TCRdb running MiXCR on the multiplex PCR reads. Among about 620,000 distinct CDR3 sequences listed, under 20% were seen once. V was clipped by 6 bases and J by 7 bases; unmatched bases: 13. CDR3 length: 16 amino acids. The TCR originated in a woman between 25 and 40 years old with Graves' hyperthyroidism. This chain links TRBV12-3 or TRBV12-4 with TRBJ2-1; TRBD2 matches 9 bases. The specimen sequenced was blood. For the CDR3, the DNA is TGTGCCAGCAGCCCAAATAGGGGACTAGCTCGGAATGAGCAGTTCTTC. It specifies CASSPNRGLARNEQFF.